This TCR beta chain was identified in a study of regulatory T cells in long-lasting Graves disease. There are many counts of this clonotype. Building of the TCR beta libraries involved iRepertoire HTBI primers and Arm-PCR of CDR3 regions. TCRdb reprocessed the multiplex PCR reads with MiXCR, giving one entry per CDR3 protein. The sample carries about 560,000 distinct CDR3 sequences, 15% to 20% recorded once. Germline V gene data show CDR1 as KGHSH and CDR2 as LQKENI. V gave up 4 bases and J gave up 0 bases; unmatched junction bases: 2. The CDR3 spans 14 residues. Noted time point: newly diagnosed GD, antithyroid drugs for less than 3 months. Researchers made the TCR library from RNA that was extracted from PBMCs. In addition, the sample was reused for a study of T cells in Graves' hyperthyroidism and ophthalmopathy.

V usage is TRBV18 and J usage is TRBJ2-5; 7 nucleotides agree with TRBD1. This receptor was taken from a man between 18 and 35 years old with Graves disease. The input for sequencing was peripheral blood mononuclear cells (PBMCs), taken at new diagnosis, from a patient treated with antithyroid drugs. The CDR3 DNA reads TGTGCCAGCTCACGTGGGACAGACCAAGAGACCCAGTACTTC. It translates to CASSRGTDQETQYF.